This TCR beta chain originates from a study of Graves' ophthalmopathy and Graves' hyperthyroidism. Study-wide points: Sensitivity of around 86% and specificity of 65% to 83% were achieved when a 13-signature model separated ophthalmopathy from stable hyperthyroidism.

Amplification from RNA transcripts yielded the TCR beta CDR3 regions. RT-PCR in the first round used HTBI primers; a second-round multiplex PCR followed. TCRdb independently ran MiXCR on the multiplex PCR reads; one entry per CDR3 protein. The table records 450,000 to 600,000 distinct CDR3 sequences, about two fifths of them present only once. At least ten counts were recorded for this clonotype. Antigen specificity is unknown. Trimming stripped 4 bases from V and 2 bases from J, with 8 bases between. This CDR3 is built from 13 residues. Germline V CDR1 and CDR2: LGHDT, YNNKEL (reference sequence). The J gene is TRBJ2-5, the V gene TRBV3-1; D gene uncertain. The sequence came from an adult man with Graves' hyperthyroidism. The sample was peripheral blood or thyroid tissue (not recorded which). The DNA of the CDR3 is TGTGCCAGCAGCCCCGCGGTTCAAGAGACCCAGTACTTC. Translation: CASSPAVQETQYF.